The subject of this entry is one T cell receptor beta chain. The data were taken from a study of CD8 T cells in Susac syndrome. The CDR3 totals 16 residues. Looked up from germline, CDR1 is SGDLS and CDR2 is YYNGEE. The V segment lost 4 bases and the J segment 7 bases; nucleotides outside the gene matches: 16. Random hexamers were used to reverse transcribe the RNA input (roughly 0.5 to 1 ug). TCRdb reprocessed the immunoSEQ multiplex PCR reads with MiXCR, giving one entry per CDR3 protein. The table includes roughly 180,000 distinct CDR3 sequences, about 95% detected once. The sample comprised CD4+ T cells from PBMCs. The clonotype was recovered from a human donor in good health. V and J are TRBV9 and TRBJ2-7; 8 bases fit TRBD2. The CDR3 loop reads CASSPGTSLPLGEQYF. In DNA, the CDR3 is TGTGCCAGCAGCCCGGGGACTAGTCTCCCTCTGGGTGAGCAGTACTTC.